The clone carrying this T cell receptor beta chain was seen only once. Its antigen is not known. Germline and junction disagree at one end, which may indicate a read error. The sample is drawn from a study of shared clonotypes between healthy human individuals. Libraries were prepared by immunoSEQ multiplex PCR; TCRdb keeps only in-frame clonotypes and omits some of them. The data contain about 1 million clones, 65% to 75% of them singletons. Negatively enriched CD4+ T cells were divided by CD45RA into naive and memory. General study results and limits: Larger estimated richness was generally seen in naive subsets than in memory subsets.

The sequence was collected from a man aged 18 to 29 in good health. Sequenced: memory CD4+ T cells sorted from blood. Subset noted: CD45RA-negative fraction.

CDR3 protein: CASGPGGTSVVF. The CDR3, as DNA: TGTGCTAGTGGGCCAGGCGGGACTAGTGTTGTATTT. This chain connects TRBV12-5 to TRBJ2-3; 8 bases are shared with TRBD2. The germline gives CDR1 LGHNT, CDR2 FRNRAP. This CDR3 is 12 amino acids long.